A selection of T cell receptor beta chains follows, all from one sample in a study of CD8+ T cells in alopecia areata. Clones were read by immunoSEQ multiplex PCR, and TCRdb kept only the in-frame ones, dropping some. Of 90,000 to 150,000 clones detected, about half appear once; the ten largest clones hold 0.46%. Sequences were derived from CD4+ T cells sorted from blood, sampled at week 4, from a patient treated with tofacitinib. These receptor sequences come from a human donor with alopecia areata. The CDR3 runs from the conserved cysteine through the conserved F or W. Fields, in order: V gene, J gene, D gene, clone size, CDR3 DNA, CDR3 protein. The D gene is left open where the match is weak. Not every row has a clone size; where given, it reads once, few, many or a size class.

TRBV5-1	TRBJ2-3	TRBD2	-	TGCGCCAGCGGGGCGGGGGACACAGATACGCAGTATTTT	CASGAGDTDTQYF
TRBV5-1	TRBJ1-6	-	-	TGCGCCAGCAGCTTGGTTTCCGGGGAGTCCTATAATTCACCCCTCCACTTT	CASSLVSGESYNSPLHF
TRBV16	TRBJ1-4	TRBD1	-	TGTGCCAGCAGTCCGATGGAGGGACAGGGAGGGAGAAAACTGTTTTTT	CASSPMEGQGGRKLFF
TRBV5-6	TRBJ1-3	-	-	TGTGCCAGCAGCTTGAGGGTACGAGGAAACACCATATATTTT	CASSLRVRGNTIYF
TRBV19	TRBJ1-2	-	many	TGTGCCAGTAGCCCCACCCGGAGCCCCTATGGCTACACCTTC	CASSPTRSPYGYTF
TRBV5-6	TRBJ2-6	-	-	TGTGCCAGCAGCTTGGGGATTACTGGGGCCAACGTCCTGACTTTC	CASSLGITGANVLTF
TRBV5-4	TRBJ2-7	-	few	TGTGCCAGCAGCTTAAAACAGGGAACCTACGAGCAGTACTTC	CASSLKQGTYEQYF
TRBV9	TRBJ2-1	-	-	TGTGCCAGCAGCAGGGGACTGAGGGGGGATGAGCAGTTCTTC	CASSRGLRGDEQFF
TRBV6-6	TRBJ2-2	TRBD1	few	TGTGCCACACTAAGACAGGGCGACACCGGGGAGCTGTTTTTT	CATLRQGDTGELFF
TRBV7-9	TRBJ1-1	TRBD1	few	TGTGCCAGCAGCTTGGGCAGGGGGAGTACTGAAGCTTTCTTT	CASSLGRGSTEAFF
TRBV28	TRBJ1-2	-	few	TGTGCCAGCACCCCGACACCCTTGGGCTATGGCTACACCTTC	CASTPTPLGYGYTF
TRBV7-8	TRBJ2-7	TRBD2	few	TGTGCCAGCGGACTAGCTGGGGCCTACGAGCAGTACTTC	CASGLAGAYEQYF
TRBV14	TRBJ1-2	TRBD1	-	TGTGCCAGCAGCCTTTTGGGACAGGGAGTCTATGGCTACACCTTC	CASSLLGQGVYGYTF
TRBV10-2	TRBJ2-3	TRBD2	-	TGCGCCAGCTCGGGACTAGCCCGACCGGGTGGCACAGATACGCAGTATTTT	CASSGLARPGGTDTQYF
TRBV25-1	TRBJ2-3	-	-	TGTGCCAGCAGTGAAGCGGACCCAGGGTCAGATACGCAGTATTTT	CASSEADPGSDTQYF
TRBV1	TRBJ1-3	-	-	TGCACCAGCAGCTGGACCGGGGCACTCTCTGGAAACACCATATATTTT	CTSSWTGALSGNTIYF
TRBV6-5	TRBJ2-7	-	-	TGTGCCAGCAGAACGCCGGGACCCAGCTCCTACGAGCAGTACTTC	CASRTPGPSSYEQYF
TRBV7-9	TRBJ1-4	-	few	TGTGCCAGCAGCCGAGGGACCAGAGAAAAACTGTTTTTT	CASSRGTREKLFF
TRBV6-5	TRBJ1-1	TRBD1	-	TGTGCCAGCAGTTATCTTCGACAGGGAGGGACTGAAGCTTTCTTT	CASSYLRQGGTEAFF
TRBV6-1	TRBJ2-7	TRBD2	-	TGTGCCAGCCGGGGACTAGTGCTTCCGTACGAGCAGTACTTC	CASRGLVLPYEQYF
TRBV15	TRBJ2-1	-	-	TGTGCCACCAGCAGAGATTCGGACAATGAGCAGTTCTTC	CATSRDSDNEQFF
TRBV5-1	TRBJ2-5	-	-	TGCGCCAGCAGCCGACTGCGGCAGGACCAAGAGACCCAGTACTTC	CASSRLRQDQETQYF
TRBV9	TRBJ2-5	TRBD2	-	TGTGCCAGCAGCGTAGGCAGCGGGGGTGGCGAGACCCAGTACTTC	CASSVGSGGGETQYF
TRBV5-6	TRBJ2-3	TRBD2	-	TGTGCCAGCAGCAGAGCGGGAGGGCAACGAGATACGCAGTATTTT	CASSRAGGQRDTQYF
TRBV29-1	TRBJ2-1	-	-	TGCAGCGTCGTCCTCCTTCTAGCTCCTGAGCAGTTCTTC	CSVVLLLAPEQFF
TRBV15	TRBJ2-1	TRBD1	-	TGTGCCACCACGAATCATAGGGCGGACAGGTCCTACAATGAGCAGTTCTTC	CATTNHRADRSYNEQFF
TRBV30	TRBJ2-3	-	-	TGTGCCACAAAATTCACCGGGGTCGGGACAGATACGCAGTATTTT	CATKFTGVGTDTQYF
TRBV19	TRBJ1-2	-	-	TGTGCCAGTAGTATAGACACACCATCGTCGGGGAACCTCTATGGCTACACCTTC	CASSIDTPSSGNLYGYTF
TRBV29-1	TRBJ1-2	-	-	TGCAGCGCGCTTCCCCGGGATCTCTATGGCTACACCTTC	CSALPRDLYGYTF
TRBV29-1	TRBJ2-7	TRBD1	-	TGCAGCGTCACCGGGGGACAGGGGAAGTACGAGCAGTACTTC	CSVTGGQGKYEQYF
TRBV5-5	TRBJ2-5	-	many	TGTGCCAGCAGCCCCTGGGGATACCAAGAGACCCAGTACTTC	CASSPWGYQETQYF
TRBV9	TRBJ1-6	-	few	TGTGCCAGCAGCGTAACGGACAGCCGCGGGTTGGGGCCCCTCCACTTT	CASSVTDSRGLGPLHF
TRBV5-1	TRBJ1-5	TRBD1	-	TGCGCCAGCAGCCCCCGGACAGGGATTGGACAGCCCCAGCATTTT	CASSPRTGIGQPQHF